This passage covers 24 T cell receptor beta chains from one sample sequenced in a study of cytomegalovirus exposure and HLA in healthy donors. PCR primers comprised 60 Vbeta and 13 Jbeta primers. The protocol was immunoSEQ multiplex PCR, while the TCRdb copy is restricted to in-frame clones and leaves out a portion. The sample holds some 130,000 clones; more than 75% are singletons and the top ten take 0.95% to 1.4%. Sequencing was performed on PBMCs. All receptors derive from a male donor in good health and CMV-seronegative.

The chain recombines TRBV5-1 with TRBJ2-5; a weak D match, TRBD1 (5 bases). The germline V gene has CDR1 SGHRS and CDR2 YFSETQ. Between the trimmed V and J ends, which lost 0 bases and 5 bases, there was a span of 14 bases. The CDR3 is 15 residues long. CDR3 sequence (DNA): TGCGCCAGCAGCTTGGAGGGGATTCTGGGGGAGACCCAGTACTTC. This encodes CASSLEGILGETQYF.

A few counts support this clone. The gene calls are TRBV19 and TRBJ1-1; the D gene is possibly TRBD1 (5 bases). The CDR3 has 15 residues. Germline values: CDR1 LNHDA, CDR2 SQIVND (reference sequence). The V end was cut by 6 bases, the J end by 6 bases, with 20 bases between. CDR3 region: CASRPSAGGGSEAFF. The CDR3 DNA reads as TGTGCCAGTAGACCATCGGCGGGGGGTGGGTCTGAAGCTTTCTTT.

This clone came up a few times. The chain couples TRBV10-3 to TRBJ2-6; perhaps TRBD1 as D (6 bases). Germline CDR1 ENHRY, CDR2 SYGVKD. Deletions cut 11 bases from V and 1 base from J, with 9 bases between. The CDR3 has 13 amino acids. The CDR3 sequence: CAVTGSGANVLTF. The CDR3 DNA reads TGTGCCGTCACAGGGTCTGGGGCCAACGTCCTGACTTTC.

The chain couples TRBV7-2 to TRBJ2-7; maybe TRBD2 (6 bases). The CDR3 extends over 14 amino acids. Germline assignment: CDR1 SGHTA and CDR2 FQGNSA. V shed 0 bases and J shed 5 bases, with 11 bases lying between them. The CDR3 region is CASSLAGRGDEQYF. CDR3 bases: TGTGCCAGCAGCTTAGCGGGGCGGGGCGACGAGCAGTACTTC.

This chain links TRBV9 with TRBJ1-2; tentative D call: TRBD1 (5 bases). CDR1 SGDLS and CDR2 YYNGEE come from the germline V gene. This CDR3 has 14 amino acids. V was pared by 2 bases and J by 0 bases, with 8 bases between. The CDR3 nucleotides read TGTGCCAGCAGCGTCCGGGGGACTAACTATGGCTACACCTTC. This sequence encodes CASSVRGTNYGYTF.

This rearrangement joins TRBV9 to TRBJ2-7; 10 bases fit TRBD1. The CDR3 has 16 residues. Germline V lookup: CDR1 SGDLS, CDR2 YYNGEE. V lost 4 bases and J lost 0; bases outside the gene matches: 7. The CDR3 DNA reads as TGTGCCAGCAGCCTGCACCGGGACAGGGGCTCCTACGAGCAGTACTTC. Its protein product is CASSLHRDRGSYEQYF.

V usage is TRBV7-6 and J usage is TRBJ2-1, with 7 nucleotides matching TRBD2. There are 15 residues in the CDR3. V shed 3 bases, J shed 0 bases, and the junction held 2 bases outside the gene matches. Germline V gene data show CDR1 as SGHVS and CDR2 as FNYEAQ. The CDR3 bases are TGTGCCAGCAGCTTGGGGGGGTACTCCTACAATGAGCAGTTCTTC. Protein: CASSLGGYSYNEQFF.

This chain uses TRBV7-2 with TRBJ2-7, with TRBD2 matching 9 bases. CDR3 size: 14 residues. CDR1 is SGHTA, CDR2 FQGNSA, per germline. With V trimmed by 5 bases and J by 6 bases, 8 bases remained unmatched. For the CDR3, the DNA is TGTGCCAGCAGCCCCATTGGGCGGGGGGGCGAGCAGTACTTC. It encodes CASSPIGRGGEQYF.

CDR3 in amino acids: CASSEEWTVTYEQYF. CDR3 bases: TGTGCCAGCAGTGAAGAATGGACAGTGACCTACGAGCAGTACTTC. The chain carries TRBV6-1 and TRBJ2-7; D might be TRBD1 (6 bases). This CDR3 has 15 residues. Trimming left V 1 base short and J 2 bases short, with 12 bases between. Germline V CDR1 and CDR2: MNHNS, SASEGT.

This rearrangement joins TRBV30 to TRBJ1-2; D possibly corresponds to TRBD1 (6 bases). The V gene lost 3 bases and the J gene lost 3 bases, with 11 bases spanning the gap. CDR3 length: 13 residues. The V gene's germline CDR1 is GTSNPN and CDR2 SVGIG (reference sequence). The DNA for the CDR3 is TGTGCCTGGAGCCCAGGGGCCTACTATGGCTACACCTTC. Its protein product is CAWSPGAYYGYTF.

The rearrangement joins TRBV29-1 to TRBJ1-2, with a possible D match to TRBD1 (6 bases). CDR1 is SQVTM, CDR2 ANQGSEA, per germline. The CDR3 length is 17 residues. V lost 2 bases, J lost 1 base, and 20 bases lay in between. The CDR3: CSVEISGGGRVNYGYTF. In DNA, the CDR3 is TGCAGCGTTGAAATTTCGGGGGGGGGCAGGGTTAACTATGGCTACACCTTC.

The chain is built from TRBV4-1 and TRBJ2-3; 11 positions agree with TRBD2. From germline, CDR1 is MGHRA and CDR2 YSYEKL. Trimming took 4 bases from V and 3 from J; bases not matched to a gene: 9. The CDR3 runs 17 residues. CDR3 in DNA: TGCGCCAGCAGCCCCCGGGCTAGCGGGGGGAGTACAGATACGCAGTATTTT. It yields the protein CASSPRASGGSTDTQYF.

This chain links TRBV5-1 with TRBJ2-5; TRBD1 matches at 8 bases. The CDR3 consists of 15 residues. The V segment lost 2 bases and the J segment 2 bases; nucleotides outside the gene matches: 5. Germline values: CDR1 SGHRS, CDR2 YFSETQ. As DNA, the CDR3 is TGCGCCAGCAGCTTCGGAACAGGGGGGCAAGAGACCCAGTACTTC. Translated: CASSFGTGGQETQYF.

The rearrangement joins TRBV5-1 to TRBJ2-3; TRBD2 agrees at 10 bases. Looked up from germline, CDR1 is SGHRS and CDR2 is YFSETQ. The trim removed 1 base at V and 8 bases at J, leaving 10 bases unmatched. The CDR3 length is 16 residues. CDR3 DNA sequence: TGCGCCAGCAGCTTGACCAGCGGGGGGGACGGCGTTACGCAGTATTTT. Translating gives CASSLTSGGDGVTQYF.

In DNA, the CDR3 is TGTGCCACCAGCAACCCTCCGGGGGGGCGCAACGAGCAGTACTTC. Residues: CATSNPPGGRNEQYF. The rearrangement uses TRBV15 and TRBJ2-7; TRBD2 matches 8 bases. Germline CDR1 reads LNHNV; CDR2 reads YYDKDF (reference sequence). This CDR3 has 15 residues. Unmatched junction bases numbered 10, after V lost 4 bases and J lost 5 bases.

This clone occurred a few times. The chain uses TRBV11-2 and TRBJ2-3, with D possibly TRBD2 on 5 matching bases. Between the trimmed V and J ends, which lost 5 bases and 3 bases, there was a span of 9 bases. CDR1 and CDR2 from the germline V gene are SGHAT and FQNNGV. The CDR3 runs to 13 residues. The CDR3 protein is CASSPSGTDTQYF. In nucleotides, the CDR3 is TGTGCCAGCAGCCCCTCGGGGACAGATACGCAGTATTTT.

This sequence joins TRBV6-1 and TRBJ1-1; D might be TRBD1 (6 bases). Germline CDR1 reads MNHNS; CDR2 reads SASEGT. There are 14 residues in the CDR3. With 6 bases removed from V and 4 bases from J, the gap between germline ends came to 15 bases. In DNA form, the CDR3 reads TGTGCCAGCAGCCACAGGGATAAAGGCACTGAAGCTTTCTTT. Translated: CASSHRDKGTEAFF.

V is TRBV9 and J is TRBJ2-5; 11 bases are shared with TRBD2. Germline V gene lookup returns CDR1 SGDLS and CDR2 YYNGEE. Losses at the gene ends were 0 bases for V and 4 bases for J; bases not matched to a gene: 2. This CDR3 is built from 15 residues. The CDR3 DNA reads TGTGCCAGCAGCGTAGTAGCGGGGGGGCGAGAGACCCAGTACTTC. Residues: CASSVVAGGRETQYF.

The chain uses TRBV30 and TRBJ2-7; 7 bases align to TRBD1. V dropped 2 bases and J dropped 6; count of bases not matched to a gene: 10. The CDR3 length is 14 residues. Looked up from germline, CDR1 is GTSNPN and CDR2 is SVGIG (reference sequence). This chain's CDR3 is CAWSRTKTGFEQYF. In nucleotides, the CDR3 is TGTGCCTGGAGTCGAACGAAGACAGGGTTCGAGCAGTACTTC.

The chain links TRBV5-1 to TRBJ2-1; TRBD2 aligns across 8 bases. This CDR3 is built from 15 residues. Germline trimming cut 3 bases from V and 8 bases from J; bases unmatched to any gene: 10. From germline, CDR1 is SGHRS and CDR2 YFSETQ. The CDR3 nucleotides are TGCGCCAGCAGCTCAGCCGGGACTAGTGTGTATGAGCAGTTCTTC. Encoded protein: CASSSAGTSVYEQFF.

This chain connects TRBV7-2 to TRBJ1-6; D not certain. Between the trimmed V and J ends, which lost 0 bases and 2 bases, there was a span of 14 bases. Germline loops: CDR1 SGHTA, CDR2 FQGNSA. This CDR3 comprises 18 residues. The CDR3 DNA reads as TGTGCCAGCAGCTTAGCGATGTCCGGGAGCGCCTATAATTCACCCCTCCACTTT. It codes for CASSLAMSGSAYNSPLHF.

This clone is a singleton in its sample. The chain uses TRBV30 and TRBJ2-5; the match to TRBD1 covers 8 bases. Germline CDR1 GTSNPN, CDR2 SVGIG (reference sequence). Trimming removed 0 bases from V and 7 bases from J; junction bases left unmatched: 13. CDR3 length: 16 amino acids. The CDR3 loop is CAWSVHGQGKSGTQYF. The CDR3 DNA reads as TGTGCCTGGAGTGTACACGGACAGGGAAAGTCGGGGACCCAGTACTTC.

The chain carries TRBV5-1 and TRBJ1-4, with 7 bases fitting TRBD1. The germline gives CDR1 SGHRS, CDR2 YFSETQ. Trimming took 0 bases from V and 1 from J; bases not matched to a gene: 6. CDR3 length: 17 residues. The CDR3 DNA is TGCGCCAGCAGCTTGGCTGCAGGGGGAGGAACTAATGAAAAACTGTTTTTT. Translated, it gives CASSLAAGGGTNEKLFF.

The J gene is TRBJ2-1, the V gene TRBV10-3; 7 nucleotides align to TRBD1. The germline gives CDR1 ENHRY, CDR2 SYGVKD. The CDR3 is 14 amino acids. V dropped 7 bases and J dropped 0; count of bases not matched to a gene: 3. DNA of the CDR3: TGTGCCATCACCGACAGGGACTCCTACAATGAGCAGTTCTTC. Translated, it gives CAITDRDSYNEQFF.